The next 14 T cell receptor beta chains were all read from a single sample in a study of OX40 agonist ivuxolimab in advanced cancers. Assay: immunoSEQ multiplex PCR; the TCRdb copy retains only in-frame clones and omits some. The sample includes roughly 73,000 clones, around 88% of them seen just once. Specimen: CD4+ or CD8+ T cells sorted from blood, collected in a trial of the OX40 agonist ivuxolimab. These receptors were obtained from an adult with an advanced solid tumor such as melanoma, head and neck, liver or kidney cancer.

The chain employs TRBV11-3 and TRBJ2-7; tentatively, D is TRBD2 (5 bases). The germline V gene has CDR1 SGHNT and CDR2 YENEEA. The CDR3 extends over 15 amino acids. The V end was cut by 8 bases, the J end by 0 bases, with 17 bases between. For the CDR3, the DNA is TGTGCCAGCGAACCCCGAGAGGGAAGCTCCTACGAGCAGTACTTC. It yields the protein CASEPREGSSYEQYF.

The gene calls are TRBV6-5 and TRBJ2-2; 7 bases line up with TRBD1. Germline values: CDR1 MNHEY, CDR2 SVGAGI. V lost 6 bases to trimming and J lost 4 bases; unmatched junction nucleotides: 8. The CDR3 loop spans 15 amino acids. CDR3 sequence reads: CASRNRQGGTGELFF. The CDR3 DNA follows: TGTGCCAGCAGGAATCGACAGGGCGGCACCGGGGAGCTGTTTTTT.

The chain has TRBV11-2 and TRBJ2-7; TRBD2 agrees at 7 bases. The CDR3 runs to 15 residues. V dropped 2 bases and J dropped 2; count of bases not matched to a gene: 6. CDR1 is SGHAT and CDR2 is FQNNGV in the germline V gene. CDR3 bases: TGTGCCAGCAGCTTAATGGTGGGAGGGCCCTACGAGCAGTACTTC. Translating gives CASSLMVGGPYEQYF.

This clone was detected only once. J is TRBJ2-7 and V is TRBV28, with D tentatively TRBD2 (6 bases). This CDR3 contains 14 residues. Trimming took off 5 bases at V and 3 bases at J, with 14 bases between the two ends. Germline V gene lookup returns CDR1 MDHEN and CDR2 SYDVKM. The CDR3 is CASSPGLLLYEQYF. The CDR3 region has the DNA TGTGCCAGCAGTCCGGGACTCCTTCTCTACGAGCAGTACTTC. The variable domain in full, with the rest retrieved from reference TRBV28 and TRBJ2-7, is DVKVTQSSRYLVKRTGEKVFLECVQDMDHENMFWYRQDPGLGLRLIYFSYDVKMKEKGDIPEGYSVSREKKERFSLILESASTNQTSMYLCASSPGLLLYEQYFGPGTRLTVT.

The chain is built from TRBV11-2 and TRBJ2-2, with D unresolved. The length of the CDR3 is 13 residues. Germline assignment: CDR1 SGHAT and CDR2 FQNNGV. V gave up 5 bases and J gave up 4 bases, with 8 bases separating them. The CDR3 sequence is CASSPLVTGELFF. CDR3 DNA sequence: TGTGCCAGCAGCCCGTTGGTCACCGGGGAGCTGTTTTTT.

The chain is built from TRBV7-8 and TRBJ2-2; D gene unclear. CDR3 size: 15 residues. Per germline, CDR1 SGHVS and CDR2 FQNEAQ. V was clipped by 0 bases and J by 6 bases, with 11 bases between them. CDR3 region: CASSLAAAVAGELFF. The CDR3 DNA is TGTGCCAGCAGCTTAGCGGCCGCTGTGGCCGGGGAGCTGTTTTTT.

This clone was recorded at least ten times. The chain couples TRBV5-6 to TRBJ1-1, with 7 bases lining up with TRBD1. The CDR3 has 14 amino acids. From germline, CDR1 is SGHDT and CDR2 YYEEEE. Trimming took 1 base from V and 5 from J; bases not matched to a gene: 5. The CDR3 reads CASSLFAGGTEAFF. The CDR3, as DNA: TGTGCCAGCAGCTTGTTCGCAGGGGGTACTGAAGCTTTCTTT. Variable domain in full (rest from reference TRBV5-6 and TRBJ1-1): DAGVTQSPTHLIKTRGQQVTLRCSPKSGHDTVSWYQQALGQGPQFIFQYYEEEERQRGNFPDRFSGHQFPNYSSELNVNALLLGDSALYLCASSLFAGGTEAFFGQGTRLTVV.

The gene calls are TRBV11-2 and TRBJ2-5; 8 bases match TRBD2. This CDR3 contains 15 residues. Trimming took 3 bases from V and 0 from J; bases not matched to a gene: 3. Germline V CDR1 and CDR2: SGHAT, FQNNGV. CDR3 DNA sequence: TGTGCCAGCAGCTTGGGACTAGGGTACCAAGAGACCCAGTACTTC. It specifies CASSLGLGYQETQYF.

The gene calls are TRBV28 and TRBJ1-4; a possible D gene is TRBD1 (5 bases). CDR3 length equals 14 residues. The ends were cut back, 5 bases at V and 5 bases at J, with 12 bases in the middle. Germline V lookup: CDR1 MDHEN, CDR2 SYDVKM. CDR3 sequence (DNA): TGTGCCAGCAGTCCTCCGGGACTCAATGAAAAACTGTTTTTT. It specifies CASSPPGLNEKLFF.

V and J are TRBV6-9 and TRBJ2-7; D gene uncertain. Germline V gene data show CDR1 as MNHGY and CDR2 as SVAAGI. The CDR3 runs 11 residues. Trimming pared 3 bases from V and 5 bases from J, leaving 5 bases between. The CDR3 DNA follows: TGTGCCAGCAGTTACAAGAACGAGCAGTACTTC. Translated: CASSYKNEQYF.

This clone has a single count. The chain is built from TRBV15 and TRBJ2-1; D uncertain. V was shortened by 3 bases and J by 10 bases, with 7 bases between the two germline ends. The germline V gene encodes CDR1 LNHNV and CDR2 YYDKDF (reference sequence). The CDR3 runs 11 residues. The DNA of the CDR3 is TGTGCCACCAGCAGGGTTGGCGAGCAGTTCTTC. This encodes CATSRVGEQFF.

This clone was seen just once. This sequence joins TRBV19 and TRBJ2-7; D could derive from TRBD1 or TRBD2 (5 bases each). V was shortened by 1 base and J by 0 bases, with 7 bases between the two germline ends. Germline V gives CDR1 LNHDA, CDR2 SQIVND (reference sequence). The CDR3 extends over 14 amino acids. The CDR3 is CASSIGGASYEQYF. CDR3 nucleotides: TGTGCCAGTAGTATAGGAGGGGCCTCCTACGAGCAGTACTTC.

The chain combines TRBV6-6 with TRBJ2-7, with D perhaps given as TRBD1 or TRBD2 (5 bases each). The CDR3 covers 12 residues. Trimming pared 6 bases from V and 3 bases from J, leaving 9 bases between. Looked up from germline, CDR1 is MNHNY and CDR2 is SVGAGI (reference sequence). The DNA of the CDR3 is TGTGCCAGCAGCGACAGCGGCTACGAGCAGTACTTC. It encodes CASSDSGYEQYF.

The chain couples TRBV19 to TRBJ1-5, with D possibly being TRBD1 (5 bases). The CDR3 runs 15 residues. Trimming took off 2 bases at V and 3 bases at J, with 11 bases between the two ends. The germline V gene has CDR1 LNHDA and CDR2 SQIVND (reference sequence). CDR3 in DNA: TGTGCCAGTAGTATAAGGGGACGGAACAATCAGCCCCAGCATTTT. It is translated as CASSIRGRNNQPQHF.